This T cell receptor beta chain emerged from a study of T cell repertoires in cytomegalovirus infection. Study details: From public TCR beta signatures came an indication of both CMV infection and matching HLA type.

Study observations and caveats: Carriers of CMV plus the relevant HLA were identified by cumulative public TCR beta family frequency. The ex vivo response was dominated by HLA-C-restricted CMV-specific TCR beta clonotypes.

The CDR3 sequence is 17 residues long. Trimming pared 1 base from V and 3 bases from J, leaving 16 bases between. The germline V gene encodes CDR1 SGHVS and CDR2 FQNEAQ. From the reads, TCRdb called clonotypes with MiXCR, one entry per CDR3 protein. The profile shows 200,000 to 300,000 distinct CDR3 sequences, approximately 9.2% of them singletons. At least ten counts were recorded for this clonotype. The antigen is unknown. J is TRBJ1-3 and V is TRBV7-8, with a weak D call TRBD1 (6 bases). Sequencing was performed on PBMCs. The receptor comes from a human donor in good health (CMV status not recorded). Some clones in this sample may be carry-over from other donors' samples. In DNA, the CDR3 is TGTGCCAGCAGCTTAGGGCGCATCGGGGGGCTTGGAAACACCATATATTTT. This codes for CASSLGRIGGLGNTIYF.